Described below is a single T cell receptor beta chain sequence and its context. Its target is unknown. A read error may explain this, as a much larger clone is one base away. TCRdb analysed the 5' RACE reads with MiXCR anew, one entry per CDR3 protein. Of some 44,000 distinct CDR3 sequences listed, approximately 15% are singletons. This sample's time point: sample taken at primary tumor resection. The donors, 70 or so patients with untreated early-stage non-small cell lung cancer, provided the samples. The data were obtained in a study of spatial heterogeneity in lung cancer. Study-level findings and limits: Ubiquitous expanded tumor TCRs were observed in blood more at resection than follow-up.

The TCR was taken from a male donor with early-stage non-small cell lung cancer. The starting material was PBMCs, obtained at surgery.

CDR3 sequence reads: CATSDIDRETEELFF. CDR3 bases: TGTGCCACCAGTGATATCGACAGGGAAACCGAGGAGCTGTTTTTT. The chain is built from TRBV24-1 and TRBJ2-2, with TRBD1 identical over 7 bases. Germline lookup yields CDR1 KGHDR and CDR2 SFDVKD. The CDR3 has 15 amino acids.